The rows below give T cell receptor beta chains drawn from one sample of a study of cytomegalovirus exposure and HLA in healthy donors. The data were produced by immunoSEQ multiplex PCR, yet TCRdb's version contains in-frame clones alone and is incomplete. The ten most abundant clones cover roughly 1.6% of a sample with some 130,000 clones. Sequencing was performed on PBMCs. Every receptor here comes from a woman aged 40 to 50 in good health and CMV-seronegative. The CDR3 runs from the conserved cysteine through the conserved F or W. D genes are given only for firm matches.

J gene | V gene | D gene | CDR3 protein
TRBJ1-1 | TRBV11-2 | - | CVSSRVGGTEAFF
TRBJ2-3 | TRBV7-2 | TRBD1 | CASSLRTGGTDTQYF
TRBJ1-3 | TRBV7-2 | - | CASSLALGGSGNTIYF
TRBJ2-1 | TRBV4-3 | - | CASSQGQYNEQFF
TRBJ2-7 | TRBV6-1 | - | CASQGLTYEQYF
TRBJ1-6 | TRBV14 | - | CASSHQVYNSPLHF
TRBJ2-5 | TRBV7-7 | - | CASSLAYGYQETQYF
TRBJ2-2 | TRBV7-3 | TRBD2 | CASSFGGATGELFF
TRBJ1-2 | TRBV5-1 | TRBD1 | CASGLTGEGYTF
- | TRBV7-8 | - | CASSLRTEPYEQYF
TRBJ1-4 | TRBV5-1 | - | CASSLYGSGEKLFF
TRBJ1-6 | TRBV27 | TRBD1 | CASADRTGLSYNSPLHF
TRBJ1-6 | TRBV7-2 | - | CASSLLGADNSPLHF
TRBJ1-4 | TRBV4-2 | - | CASSLHYRETNEKLFF
TRBJ2-1 | TRBV7-9 | - | CASSALTGTFKNEQFF